The 2 T cell receptor beta chains presented below share a single source sample, sequenced in a study of cytomegalovirus exposure and HLA in healthy donors. It was with 60 Vbeta and 13 Jbeta primers that the PCR ran. Generated by immunoSEQ multiplex PCR, the TCRdb table keeps only in-frame clones and is missing some. In the table there are 100,000 to 150,000 clones, approximately 80% of which are singletons. The sample taken for sequencing was PBMCs. These receptors all stem from a young man in good health and CMV-seronegative.

The V gene is TRBV4-3, the J gene TRBJ1-6; D possibly corresponds to TRBD1 (6 bases). V was trimmed by 2 bases and J by 1 base, leaving 6 bases between them. The CDR3 is 15 residues long. Looked up from germline, CDR1 is LGHNA and CDR2 is YSLEER. The CDR3 region has the DNA TGCGCCAGCAGCCAACAGGGGTCCTATAATTCACCCCTCCACTTT. Its translation is CASSQQGSYNSPLHF.

This sequence joins TRBV15 and TRBJ2-5; 9 positions agree with TRBD1. CDR1 is LNHNV and CDR2 is YYDKDF in the germline V gene (reference sequence). The length of the CDR3 is 14 residues. Trimming at V came to 2 bases and at J to 5 bases, leaving 3 bases not matched to a gene. The CDR3 DNA reads as TGTGCCACCAGCAGACGGACAGGGGTGGAGACCCAGTACTTC. It translates to CATSRRTGVETQYF.